Sequencing of this T cell receptor (beta chain) was carried out in a study of a mutant IDH1 vaccine in newly diagnosed glioma (dated by TCRdb to the early 2020s). Study-wide context: Patients were given eight vaccinations, in weeks 1, 3, 5, 7, 11, 15, 19 and 23, which matched visits V03 through V10. In the chemotherapy-containing groups, vaccination started alongside temozolomide cycles, whereas in patients who had radiotherapy alone it started 4-6 weeks after radiotherapy. Of the approximately 32 treated patients, approximately 62% were male and about 40% were female, and the mean age was approximately 40 years. Prior to enrollment, patients had been given standard therapy consisting of radiotherapy alone, temozolomide alone, or radiochemotherapy with temozolomide, with the combination given to most patients. Peripheral blood samples were drawn at six visits, namely V03 (baseline), V05, V07, V10, V12 and V13. Longitudinal TCRB deep sequencing was performed for 20 to 25 treated patients wherever samples were available for exploratory analyses. What the research found in general, with its limitations: According to the authors, sample limitations meant that analyses of patient blood samples could not be reproduced. PBMC samples for TCRB deep sequencing were selected based on availability. Vaccine-induced immune responses across multiple MHC alleles were detected in 90% to 95% of patients. Pseudoprogression seemed to be unrelated to changes in the top peripheral T cell clonotypes found by TCRB sequencing.

Libraries came from the immunoSEQ multiplex PCR assay. Rearranged TCR beta chain sequences were amplified using the hsTCRB Kit according to the manufacturer's protocol. Sequencing of TCRB libraries was carried out on an Illumina MiSeq. On the study's bioinformatics: The kit vendor's proprietary platform handled demultiplexing, trimming and gene mapping. TCRdb limited this immuneACCESS table to in-frame rearrangements with V and J called. A share of clones is missing; checked studies link under half to unresolved V genes, and the rest is unexplained. V and J calls and clone size are those listed in that table; D and trimming were worked out from the DNA. Recorded for this sample are 70,000 to 90,000 clones; 65% to 90% of them occurred a single time. Of the sample, about 2.2% is held by the ten largest clones. The meaning of the sample's time point label: week 23, last vaccination. Each vaccine dose, consisting of 300 ug of a 20-mer mutant IDH1 peptide in Montanide, was administered subcutaneously with topical imiquimod. Donors had newly diagnosed WHO grade 3 or 4 IDH1-mutant astrocytomas with loss of nuclear ATRX. The samples were drawn from NOA16, a multicentre, single-arm, open-label phase I trial in Germany that tested a mutant IDH1 peptide vaccine in humans for the first time. The DNeasy Blood and Tissue Kit was used to extract genomic DNA from EDTA blood for TCRB sequencing.

Compared with germline, V lacks 6 bases and J lacks 0 bases; bases without a gene match: 8. CDR1 and CDR2 are read off the germline V gene (reference sequence) as MNHEY and SMNVEV. The CDR3 numbers 16 residues from cysteine through phenylalanine. Of all the DNA, just the CDR3 is kept, 48 bases in frame from base 1. A note on this clone: Its antigen is not yet known. The input lacks base qualities; no much larger clone sits a single base away.

This receptor was taken from a young man with glioma. Some clones in this sample may be carry-over from other donors' samples. The chain joins TRBV27 to TRBJ2-3, and TRBD2 aligns with 8 junction nucleotides. This specimen consisted of PBMCs, obtained from a glioma patient whose treatment included an IDH1 peptide vaccine. The CDR3 corresponds to CASRRGGPLSTDTQYF. The sequence in DNA is TGTGCCAGCAGGCGCGGGGGGCCCCTAAGCACAGATACGCAGTATTTT.